Listed below are T cell receptor beta chains from one sample, sequenced in a study of shared clonotypes between healthy human individuals. Profiled with immunoSEQ multiplex PCR; TCRdb holds only in-frame clones, not every one. Of around 430,000 clones listed, 70% to 80% are singletons. Specimen: PBMCs. The receptors derive from a woman between 40 and 55 years old in good health. Some clones in this sample may be carry-over from other donors' samples. The CDR3 runs from the conserved cysteine through the conserved F or W. D genes are given only for firm matches. Clone size is stated in some rows and not others, as once, few, many or a class when expanded.

D	J	length	V	size	CDR3	DNA
-	TRBJ2-3	16	TRBV9	-	CASSPPTRPSTDTQYF	TGTGCCAGCAGCCCACCGACTAGACCGAGCACAGATACGCAGTATTTT
TRBD2	TRBJ2-1	14	TRBV28	-	CATLTSGILNEQFF	TGTGCCACCCTGACTAGCGGGATTCTAAATGAGCAGTTCTTC
-	TRBJ2-1	16	TRBV4-1	-	CASSQGVGSSYNEQFF	TGCGCCAGCAGCCAAGGGGTAGGGAGCTCCTACAATGAGCAGTTCTTC
-	TRBJ2-3	18	TRBV21-1	-	CASSKGEPFWAPTDTQYF	TGTGCCAGCAGCAAAGGAGAGCCCTTTTGGGCCCCCACAGATACGCAGTATTTT
-	TRBJ2-5	15	TRBV15	once	CATSIKGGGVKTQYF	TGTGCCACCAGCATCAAGGGAGGGGGGGTTAAGACCCAGTACTTC
-	TRBJ2-2	16	TRBV4-3	once	CASSQTRELSTGELFF	TGCGCCAGCAGCCAAACCAGGGAACTAAGCACCGGGGAGCTGTTTTTT
-	TRBJ2-2	12	TRBV28	-	CANPKNTGELFF	TGTGCCAACCCCAAGAACACCGGGGAGCTGTTTTTT
-	TRBJ1-5	14	TRBV29-1	-	CSVSAGQGNRPQHF	TGCAGCGTTTCGGCGGGCCAGGGCAATCGGCCCCAGCATTTT
TRBD2	TRBJ2-1	14	TRBV19	-	CASRGLAGLNEQFF	TGTGCCAGTAGAGGACTAGCGGGATTGAATGAGCAGTTCTTC
-	TRBJ1-3	15	TRBV5-1	-	CASSPGPNSGNTIYF	TGCGCCAGCAGCCCGGGACCGAACTCTGGAAACACCATATATTTT
TRBD2	TRBJ2-1	15	TRBV6-4	-	CASSDTGEGYNEQFF	TGTGCCAGCAGTGACACGGGGGAGGGGTACAATGAGCAGTTCTTC
-	TRBJ2-3	11	TRBV30	few	CAWSRTDTQYF	TGTGCCTGGAGTAGGACAGATACGCAGTATTTT
-	TRBJ1-5	13	TRBV19	few	CASSIQGEGPQHF	TGTGCCAGTAGTATTCAGGGTGAAGGTCCCCAGCATTTT
-	TRBJ2-5	15	TRBV6-5	few	CASSYSGGAAETQYF	TGTGCCAGCAGTTACTCGGGGGGGGCGGCGGAGACCCAGTACTTC
-	TRBJ2-1	14	TRBV5-1	-	CASSLYRSYNEQFF	TGCGCCAGCAGCTTGTACAGGTCCTACAATGAGCAGTTCTTC
-	TRBJ1-4	15	TRBV7-7	-	CASSLSAELGEKLFF	TGTGCCAGCAGCTTATCAGCGGAGTTAGGTGAAAAACTGTTTTTT
TRBD2	TRBJ2-1	16	TRBV29-1	-	CSAGGAGGSSYNEQFF	TGCAGCGCCGGGGGGGCGGGAGGAAGCTCCTACAATGAGCAGTTCTTC
-	TRBJ2-2	12	TRBV7-6	-	CASSQHTGELFF	TGTGCCAGCAGCCAACACACCGGGGAGCTGTTTTTT
TRBD1	TRBJ2-7	14	TRBV19	-	CASSTPGTGVEQYF	TGTGCCAGTAGTACCCCCGGGACAGGGGTCGAGCAGTACTTC
-	TRBJ1-5	13	TRBV10-2	few	CASSGQPYQPQHF	TGCGCCAGCTCAGGACAGCCTTATCAGCCCCAGCATTTT
-	TRBJ1-1	14	TRBV5-1	-	CASSLVPDRAEAFF	TGCGCCAGCAGCTTGGTCCCGGACAGAGCTGAAGCTTTCTTT
-	TRBJ1-4	15	TRBV4-3	-	CASSQEPVRREKLFF	TGCGCCAGCAGCCAAGAACCGGTCCGACGCGAAAAACTGTTTTTT
TRBD1	TRBJ2-7	15	TRBV19	-	CASSIIGTGAYEQYF	TGTGCCAGTAGTATCATCGGGACAGGGGCCTACGAGCAGTACTTC
-	TRBJ1-4	15	TRBV28	once	CASSLGYGVDEKLFF	TGTGCCAGCAGTTTAGGTTACGGGGTCGATGAAAAACTGTTTTTT
TRBD2	TRBJ2-2	15	TRBV4-2	once	CASSPTRRGTGELFF	TGTGCCAGCAGCCCCACCAGGCGGGGGACCGGGGAGCTGTTTTTT
TRBD2	TRBJ2-7	16	TRBV15	few	CATSRDPGLAGAEQYF	TGTGCCACCAGCAGGGACCCGGGACTAGCGGGAGCCGAGCAGTACTTC
TRBD1	TRBJ1-5	18	TRBV27	few	CASSKGQGAAFGNQPQHF	TGTGCCAGCAGCAAGGGACAGGGGGCGGCCTTCGGCAATCAGCCCCAGCATTTT
-	TRBJ2-7	13	TRBV9	-	CASSALLGGEQYF	TGTGCCAGCAGCGCCCTACTAGGTGGCGAGCAGTACTTC